Sequencing of this T cell receptor beta chain was carried out in a study of blood T cell repertoires in COVID-19. Here immunoSEQ multiplex PCR was the method, and the copy in TCRdb shows in-frame clones only, minus some. The sample yields 200,000 to 250,000 clones, 80% to 90% seen once. The TCR comes from a man younger than 40 who had recovered from COVID-19. Source material: peripheral blood.

The CDR3 loop is CASSHKGKQNLYGYTF. For the CDR3, the DNA is TGTGCCAGCAGCCACAAGGGGAAACAAAACCTCTATGGCTACACCTTC. The V gene is TRBV14, the J gene TRBJ1-2, with a possible D match to TRBD1 (5 bases). Trimming pared 3 bases from V and 4 bases from J, leaving 18 bases between. Germline loops: CDR1 SGHDN, CDR2 FVKESK. The CDR3 runs to 16 residues.